A selection of T cell receptor beta chains follows, all from one sample in a study of cytotoxic CD8 clonotypes in ibrutinib-treated CLL. Repertoires were generated with immunoSEQ multiplex PCR, while TCRdb's copy carries only in-frame clones and drops some. This sample has 300,000 to 400,000 clones, with 67% found just once. The source material was PBMCs, sampled after 36 months of ibrutinib treatment. These receptors were obtained from a human donor with chronic lymphocytic leukemia. The CDR3 runs from the conserved cysteine through the conserved F or W. A D gene is named only where the DNA matches it firmly. Not all rows give a size; the values are once, few, many and, for expanded clones, a class.

J	V	size	D	CDR3	DNA
TRBJ2-5	TRBV29-1	NA	NA	CSVELQTQYF	TGCAGCGTTGAATTACAGACCCAGTACTTC
TRBJ1-2	TRBV2	few	NA	CASRRGRDYGYTF	TGTGCCAGCAGGAGAGGCAGGGACTATGGCTACACCTTC
TRBJ1-6	TRBV27	NA	NA	CASSLLKDPKSPLHF	TGTGCCAGCAGTTTACTGAAGGACCCCAAATCACCCCTCCACTTT
TRBJ1-2	TRBV10-1	NA	NA	CASSESGTHGYTF	TGCGCCAGCAGTGAGTCGGGGACCCATGGCTACACCTTC
TRBJ1-3	TRBV9	NA	NA	CASSVVVPSNTIYF	TGTGCCAGCAGCGTAGTTGTACCGTCCAACACCATATATTTT
TRBJ2-7	TRBV6-6	NA	TRBD2	CATGRGNEQYF	TGTGCCACCGGGAGGGGGAACGAGCAGTACTTC
TRBJ1-2	TRBV6-4	few	NA	CARDGRRGGYGYTF	TGTGCCAGAGACGGGAGGCGGGGGGGCTATGGCTACACCTTC
TRBJ2-7	TRBV2	NA	NA	CASSTTSLYEQYF	TGTGCCAGCAGTACGACTAGTCTCTACGAGCAGTACTTC
TRBJ1-1	TRBV15	once	TRBD1	CATSRDRRQGQMNTEAFF	TGTGCCACCAGCAGAGATCGGCGACAGGGGCAGATGAACACTGAAGCTTTCTTT
TRBJ2-5	TRBV10-1	NA	TRBD1	CASSRDREETQYF	TGCGCCAGCAGCCGGGACAGGGAAGAGACCCAGTACTTC
TRBJ1-5	TRBV7-8	NA	TRBD1	CASSLGTGGRQPQHF	TGTGCCAGCAGCCTCGGGACAGGGGGTCGTCAGCCCCAGCATTTT
TRBJ2-7	TRBV11-2	NA	NA	CASSPAIGVSEQYF	TGTGCCAGCAGCCCGGCTATAGGTGTGTCCGAGCAGTACTTC
TRBJ2-2	TRBV11-2	NA	TRBD1	CASSFVTGTGELFF	TGTGCCAGCAGCTTCGTGACAGGGACCGGGGAGCTGTTTTTT
TRBJ2-1	TRBV4-3	NA	NA	CASSQETDEQFF	TGCGCCAGCAGCCAAGAAACGGATGAGCAGTTCTTC